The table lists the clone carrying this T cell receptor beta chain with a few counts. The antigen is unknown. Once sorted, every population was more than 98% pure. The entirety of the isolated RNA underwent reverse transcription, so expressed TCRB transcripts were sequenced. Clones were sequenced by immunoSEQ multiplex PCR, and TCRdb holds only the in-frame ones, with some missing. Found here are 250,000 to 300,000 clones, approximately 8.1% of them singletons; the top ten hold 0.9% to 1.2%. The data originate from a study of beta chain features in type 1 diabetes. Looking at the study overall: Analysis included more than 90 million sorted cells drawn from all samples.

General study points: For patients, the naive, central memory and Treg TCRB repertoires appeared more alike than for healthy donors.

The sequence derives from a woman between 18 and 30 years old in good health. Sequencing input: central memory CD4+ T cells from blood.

The CDR3 region is CASSERTTYEQYV. In nucleotides, the CDR3 is TGTGCCAGCAGTGAACGGACTACGTACGAGCAGTACGTC. This chain uses TRBV6-1 with TRBJ2-7; D possibly corresponds to TRBD2 (6 bases). Deletions cut 2 bases from V and 4 bases from J, with 9 bases between. Germline-derived CDR1 and CDR2 are MNHNS and SASEGT. The CDR3 totals 13 residues.